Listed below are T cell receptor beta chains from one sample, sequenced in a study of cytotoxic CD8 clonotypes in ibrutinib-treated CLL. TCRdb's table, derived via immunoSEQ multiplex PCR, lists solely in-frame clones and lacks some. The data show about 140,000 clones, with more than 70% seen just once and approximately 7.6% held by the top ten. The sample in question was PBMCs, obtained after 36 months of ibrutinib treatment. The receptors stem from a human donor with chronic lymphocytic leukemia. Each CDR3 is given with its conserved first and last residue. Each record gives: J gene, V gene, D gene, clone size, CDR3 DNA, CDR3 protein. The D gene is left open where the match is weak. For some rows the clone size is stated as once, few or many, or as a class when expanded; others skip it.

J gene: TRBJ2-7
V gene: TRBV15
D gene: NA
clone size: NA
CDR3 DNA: TGTGCCACCAGCAGGAGAGCCGGGGGTTTGCCCTACGAGCAGTACTTC
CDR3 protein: CATSRRAGGLPYEQYF

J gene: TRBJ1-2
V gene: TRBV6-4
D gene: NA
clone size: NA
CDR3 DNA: TGTGCCAGCAGTGACGGGGGAGGCTACACCTTC
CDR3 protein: CASSDGGGYTF

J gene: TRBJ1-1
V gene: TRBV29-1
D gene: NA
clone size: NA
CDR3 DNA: TGCAGCGTTGGGGGGGGCGTTACTGAAGCTTTCTTT
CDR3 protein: CSVGGGVTEAFF

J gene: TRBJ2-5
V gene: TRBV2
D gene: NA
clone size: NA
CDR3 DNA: TGTGCCACCAGGAGGGTATCTGAGACCCAGTACTTC
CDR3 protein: CATRRVSETQYF

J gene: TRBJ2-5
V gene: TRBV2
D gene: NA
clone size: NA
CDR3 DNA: TGTGCCAGCAGTGGCAGCAGCCAAGAGACCCAGTACTTC
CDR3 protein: CASSGSSQETQYF

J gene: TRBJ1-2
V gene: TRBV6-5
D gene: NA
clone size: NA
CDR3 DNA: TGTGCCAGCAGTTACTCTGTGTCGTTGGACTATGGCTACACCTTC
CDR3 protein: CASSYSVSLDYGYTF

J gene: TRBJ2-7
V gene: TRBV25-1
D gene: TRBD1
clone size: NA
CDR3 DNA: TGTGCCAGCAGCAAATACGAAACCCGACAGGGTTTATCCTACGAGCAGTACTTC
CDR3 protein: CASSKYETRQGLSYEQYF

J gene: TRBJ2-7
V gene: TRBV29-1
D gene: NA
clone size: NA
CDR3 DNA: TGCAGCGCCGGGCAGGCGGCCTACGAGCAGTACTTC
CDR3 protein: CSAGQAAYEQYF

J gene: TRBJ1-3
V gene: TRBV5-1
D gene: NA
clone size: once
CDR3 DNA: TGCGCCAGCAGCTTGGAAGTGGGAAACACCATATATTTT
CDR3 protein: CASSLEVGNTIYF

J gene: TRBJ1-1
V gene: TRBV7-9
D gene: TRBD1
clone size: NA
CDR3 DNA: TGTGCCAGCAGCACCCGACAGGGTCGCACTGAAGCTTTCTTT
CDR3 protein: CASSTRQGRTEAFF

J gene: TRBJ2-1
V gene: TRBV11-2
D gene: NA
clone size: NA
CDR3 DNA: TGTGCCAGCGTTCGCGGGGCCCTGTCCTACAATGAGCAGTTCTTC
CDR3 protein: CASVRGALSYNEQFF

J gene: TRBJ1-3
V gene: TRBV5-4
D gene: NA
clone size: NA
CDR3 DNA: TGTGCCAGCAGCTCCCAACTGTCACTGGGGCGAAACACCATATATTTT
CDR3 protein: CASSSQLSLGRNTIYF

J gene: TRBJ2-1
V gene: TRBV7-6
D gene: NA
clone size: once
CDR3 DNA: TGTGCCAGCAGCTTAGTTCAGGGATGGTACAATGAGCAGTTCTTC
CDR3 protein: CASSLVQGWYNEQFF

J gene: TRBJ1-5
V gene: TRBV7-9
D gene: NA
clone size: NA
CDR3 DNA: TGTGCCAGCAGCTTTACAGGGATGAATCAGCCCCAGCATTTT
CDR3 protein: CASSFTGMNQPQHF

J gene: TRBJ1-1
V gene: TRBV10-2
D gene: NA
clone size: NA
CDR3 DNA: TGCGCCAGCAGTGTGGACAAGTCGAACACTGAAGCTTTCTTT
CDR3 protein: CASSVDKSNTEAFF

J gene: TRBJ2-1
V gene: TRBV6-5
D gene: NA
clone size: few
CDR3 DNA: TGTGCCAGCAGGGATTACAATGAGCAGTTCTTC
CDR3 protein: CASRDYNEQFF

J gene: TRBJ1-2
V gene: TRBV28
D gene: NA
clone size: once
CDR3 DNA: TGTGCCAGCAGGTCCCGAGGGGGGGGGCTGAAGGGCTACACCTTC
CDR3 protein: CASRSRGGGLKGYTF

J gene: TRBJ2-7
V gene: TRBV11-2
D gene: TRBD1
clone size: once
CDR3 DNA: TGTGCCAGCAGCTCAATCGTCGGACAGGCCTACGAGCAGTACTTC
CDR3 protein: CASSSIVGQAYEQYF

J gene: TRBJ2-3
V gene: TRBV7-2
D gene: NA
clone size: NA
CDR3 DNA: TGTGCCAGCAGCAGCACAGATACGCAGTATTTT
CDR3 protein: CASSSTDTQYF

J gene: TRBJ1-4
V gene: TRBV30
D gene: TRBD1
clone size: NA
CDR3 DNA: TGTGCCTGGAGTCCAGACGCAGGGGGGAAAAGCGAAAAACTGTTTTTT
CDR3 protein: CAWSPDAGGKSEKLFF

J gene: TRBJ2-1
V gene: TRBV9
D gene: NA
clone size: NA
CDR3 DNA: TGTGCCAGCAGCGCCAAAGGGGGACGCGACAATGAGCAGTTCTTC
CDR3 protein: CASSAKGGRDNEQFF

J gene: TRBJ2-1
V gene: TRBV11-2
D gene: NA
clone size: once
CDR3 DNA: TGTGCCAGCAGCTCGGGGGAAAGTCGGGTGCAGTTCTTC
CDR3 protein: CASSSGESRVQFF

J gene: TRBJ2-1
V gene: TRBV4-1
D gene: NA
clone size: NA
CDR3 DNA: TGCGCCAGCAGCTTCTACAATGAGCAGTTCTTC
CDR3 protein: CASSFYNEQFF